The 20 T cell receptor beta chains reported below all come from one sample, sequenced in a study of control samples from healthy donors and cancer patients. Data came from immunoSEQ multiplex PCR; TCRdb stores just in-frame clones and leaves some out. The data hold approximately 65,000 clones, with just under 90% observed a single time. Sequencing input: PBMCs. Source of these receptors: a man in his 60s with lung cancer.

This chain links TRBV2 with TRBJ2-7, with unresolved D. The CDR3 runs 13 residues. The V end was cut by 7 bases, the J end by 1 base, with 11 bases between. Germline-derived CDR1 and CDR2 are SNHLY and FYNNEI. The CDR3 nucleotides read TGTGCCAGCACACCGGCCCAATCCTACGAGCAGTACTTC. This codes for CASTPAQSYEQYF.

The CDR3 spells CASSQADSANYGYTF. The CDR3, as DNA: TGTGCCAGCAGCCAAGCGGACAGCGCTAACTATGGCTACACCTTC. The chain combines TRBV3-1 (or the pseudogene TRBV3-2) with TRBJ1-2; the D gene is possibly TRBD1 (6 bases). The germline V gene encodes CDR1 LGHDT and CDR2 YNNKEL (reference sequence). The CDR3 length is 15 residues. V was trimmed by 1 base and J by 0 bases, leaving 9 bases between them.

CDR3 sequence (DNA): TGTGCCAGCAGTGACTCGACAGGTTTGACTGGGGCCAACGTCCTGACTTTC. Protein product: CASSDSTGLTGANVLTF. The chain has TRBV6-4 and TRBJ2-6; perhaps TRBD1 as D (6 bases). The CDR3 is made up of 17 amino acids. V was clipped by 0 bases and J by 2 bases, with 11 bases between them. Germline CDR1 is MRHNA and CDR2 is SNTAGT.

J is TRBJ1-3 and V is TRBV6-1, with a possible D match to TRBD1 (5 bases). The CDR3 runs to 15 residues. Per the germline V gene, CDR1 is MNHNS and CDR2 is SASEGT. Deletions cut 3 bases from V and 1 base from J, with 10 bases between. The CDR3 DNA follows: TGTGCCAGCAGTGATGTCGGGGGGTCTGGAAACACCATATATTTT. It codes for CASSDVGGSGNTIYF.

CDR3 bases: TGTGCCAGCAGCTTACAATGGGGCGCAGATCAGCCCCAGCATTTT. Encoded protein: CASSLQWGADQPQHF. This sequence joins TRBV7-2 and TRBJ1-5; possible D gene TRBD1, 5 bases. The CDR3 totals 15 residues. Trimming cost V 2 bases and J 5 bases, with 13 bases left between them. Germline lookup yields CDR1 SGHTA and CDR2 FQGNSA.

The rearrangement joins TRBV21-1 to TRBJ2-7; whether TRBD1, the table's D call, matches the DNA was not checked. TRBV21-1 represents a pseudogene. The CDR3 totals 16 residues. DNA for the CDR3: TGTGCCAGCAGGCTGAGTTTCACAGGGGGTGTTTACGAGCAGTACGTC. The encoded protein is CASRLSFTGGVYEQYV.

The V call is TRBV30, the J call TRBJ1-2, with D perhaps matching TRBD1 (5 bases). V was trimmed by 1 base and J by 7 bases, leaving 13 bases between them. From germline, CDR1 is GTSNPN and CDR2 SVGIG (reference sequence). The CDR3 sequence is 13 residues long. This CDR3 is CAWSALGASGYTF. CDR3 nucleotide sequence: TGTGCCTGGAGTGCGCTCGGGGCCAGTGGCTACACCTTC.

This clone was seen a handful of times. The chain uses TRBV30 and TRBJ2-2; weak D call: TRBD2 (5 bases). CDR1 and CDR2 from the germline V gene are GTSNPN and SVGIG (reference sequence). This CDR3 spans 14 amino acids. V was pared by 8 bases and J by 7 bases, with 20 bases between. CDR3 amino acids: CAALQGSLGGELFF. CDR3 DNA sequence: TGTGCCGCCTTACAAGGGAGTTTAGGCGGGGAGCTGTTTTTT.

This clone occurred a few times. The chain joins TRBV5-1 to TRBJ1-2; a possible D gene is TRBD1 (5 bases). The CDR3 length is 14 residues. CDR1 and CDR2 from the germline V gene are SGHRS and YFSETQ. Trimming shortened V by 4 bases and J by 2 bases, and 12 bases separated the two germline ends. The CDR3 sequence is CASSEEPGNYGYTF. CDR3 bases: TGCGCCAGCAGCGAGGAGCCAGGGAACTATGGCTACACCTTC.

V usage is TRBV5-1 and J usage is TRBJ1-1, with 8 bases matching TRBD1. Germline values: CDR1 SGHRS, CDR2 YFSETQ. Trimming cost V 4 bases and J 11 bases; bases outside gene matches: 13. This CDR3 comprises 14 residues. The DNA of the CDR3 is TGCGCCAGCAGCCTAAGGACAGGGCAGAAGGTGGCTTTCTTT. Translation gives CASSLRTGQKVAFF.

The V and J genes are TRBV6-1 and TRBJ1-5; 8 bases agree with TRBD1. Germline loops: CDR1 MNHNS, CDR2 SASEGT. The CDR3 length is 16 residues. V lost 0 bases and J lost 4; bases outside the gene matches: 5. The CDR3: CASSEAFGQGNQPQHF. The DNA of the CDR3 is TGTGCCAGCAGTGAAGCGTTTGGACAGGGTAATCAGCCCCAGCATTTT.

The chain recombines TRBV5-4 with TRBJ2-7, with D uncertain. Germline CDR1 is SGHNT and CDR2 is YYREEE (reference sequence). V was cut by 0 bases and J by 1 base, with 5 bases left in between. This CDR3 has 13 amino acids. The CDR3 region is CASSLVQSYEQYF. CDR3 coding DNA: TGTGCCAGCAGCTTGGTTCAGTCCTACGAGCAGTACTTC.

The CDR3 DNA reads TGTGCCAGCAGCGGGACAGGAGCCAATTCACCCCTCCACTTT. Translation: CASSGTGANSPLHF. The V call is TRBV9, the J call TRBJ1-6; 7 nucleotides agree with TRBD1. Germline V gene lookup returns CDR1 SGDLS and CDR2 YYNGEE. V was pared by 3 bases and J by 7 bases, with 4 bases of the junction left unmatched. This CDR3 has 14 residues.

The chain is built from TRBV19 and TRBJ2-6; D uncertain. Trimming shortened V by 7 bases and J by 3 bases, and 10 bases separated the two germline ends. The germline CDR1 and CDR2 sequences are LNHDA and SQIVND (reference sequence). This CDR3 contains 14 residues. CDR3 bases: TGTGCCAGTAAAAGAGAGGTTGGGGCCAACGTCCTGACTTTC. Translated: CASKREVGANVLTF.

The V gene is TRBV5-1, the J gene TRBJ1-2, with D perhaps matching TRBD1 (5 bases). CDR1 SGHRS and CDR2 YFSETQ come from the germline V gene. The V and J ends lost 3 bases and 8 bases respectively, with 20 bases between them. There are 15 residues in the CDR3. The CDR3 loop is CASSSTADSPRGYTF. The CDR3 nucleotides are TGCGCCAGCAGCTCGACAGCAGACAGTCCTAGGGGCTACACCTTC.

The chain couples TRBV12-3 or TRBV12-4 to TRBJ1-1; the D is unclear. CDR3 length equals 12 residues. Trimming took 3 bases from V and 8 from J, leaving 10 bases between them. The CDR3 bases are TGTGCCAGCAGTTTTGAGCGGAGAGAAGCTTTCTTT. Translation gives CASSFERREAFF.

The rearrangement joins TRBV18 to TRBJ2-5, with a possible D match to TRBD1 (6 bases). The germline V gene has CDR1 KGHSH and CDR2 LQKENI. This CDR3 comprises 14 residues. Trimming cost V 8 bases and J 4 bases, with 17 bases left between them. CDR3 residues: CASQVDRSRETQYF. In DNA, the CDR3 is TGTGCCAGCCAAGTCGACAGGTCCCGAGAGACCCAGTACTTC.

This rearrangement joins TRBV4-2 to TRBJ2-7, with a tentative D call TRBD2 (6 bases). Trimming removed 1 base at V and 0 bases at J, with 13 bases between. Germline loops: CDR1 LGHNA, CDR2 YNFKEQ. The CDR3 runs 16 residues. The CDR3 reads CASSQVSGGASYEQYF. CDR3 DNA sequence: TGTGCCAGCAGCCAAGTCTCTGGCGGGGCCTCCTACGAGCAGTACTTC.

V usage is TRBV14 and J usage is TRBJ2-4; D possibly corresponds to TRBD2 (5 bases). CDR3 length: 19 residues. Deletions cut 6 bases from V and 0 bases from J, with 24 bases between. Germline V lookup: CDR1 SGHDN, CDR2 FVKESK. In DNA, the CDR3 is TGTGCCAGCAGTCTAAGTCTAAATCCAGGCGGGTTAGCCAAAAACATTCAGTACTTC. Protein: CASSLSLNPGGLAKNIQYF. The full variable domain, in which reference TRBV14 and TRBJ2-4 provide the parts outside the CDR3, is EAGVTQFPSHSVIEKGQTVTLRCDPISGHDNLYWYRRVMGKEIKFLLHFVKESKQDESGMPNNRFLAERTGGTYSTLKVQPAELEDSGVYFCASSLSLNPGGLAKNIQYFGAGTRLSVL.

The chain links TRBV5-4 to TRBJ2-5; TRBD1 aligns across 9 bases. Trimming cost V 4 bases and J 4 bases; bases outside gene matches: 5. Germline-derived CDR1 and CDR2 are SGHNT and YYREEE (reference sequence). This CDR3 is built from 14 residues. The DNA of the CDR3 is TGTGCCAGCAGCCCCGGACAGGGGAGAGAGACCCAGTACTTC. Its protein is CASSPGQGRETQYF.